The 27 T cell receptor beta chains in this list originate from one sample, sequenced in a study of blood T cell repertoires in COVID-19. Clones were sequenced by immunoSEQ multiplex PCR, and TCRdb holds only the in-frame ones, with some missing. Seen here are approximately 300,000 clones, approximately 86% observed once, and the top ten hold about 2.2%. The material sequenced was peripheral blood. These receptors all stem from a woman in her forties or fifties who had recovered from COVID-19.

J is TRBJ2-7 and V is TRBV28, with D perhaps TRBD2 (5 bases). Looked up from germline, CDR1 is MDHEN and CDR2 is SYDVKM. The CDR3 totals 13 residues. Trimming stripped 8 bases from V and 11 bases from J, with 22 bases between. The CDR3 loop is CASGASGVPTEYF. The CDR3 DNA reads TGTGCCAGCGGAGCCTCCGGGGTACCCACTGAGTACTTC.

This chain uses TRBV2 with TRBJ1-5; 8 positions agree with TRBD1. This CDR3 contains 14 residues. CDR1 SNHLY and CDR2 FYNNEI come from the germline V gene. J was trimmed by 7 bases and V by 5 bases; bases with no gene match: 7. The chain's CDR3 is CASSFGQGGQPQHF. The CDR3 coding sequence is TGTGCCAGCAGTTTTGGACAGGGAGGACAGCCCCAGCATTTT.

The CDR3 reads CASSLSDRGSSYNSPLHF. DNA of the CDR3: TGTGCCAGCAGTTTATCCGACAGGGGTAGCTCCTATAATTCACCCCTCCACTTT. V usage is TRBV28 and J usage is TRBJ1-6; 8 nucleotides agree with TRBD1. The CDR3 is 18 amino acids. V shed 1 base, J shed 0 bases, and the junction held 5 bases outside the gene matches. Germline CDR1 MDHEN, CDR2 SYDVKM.

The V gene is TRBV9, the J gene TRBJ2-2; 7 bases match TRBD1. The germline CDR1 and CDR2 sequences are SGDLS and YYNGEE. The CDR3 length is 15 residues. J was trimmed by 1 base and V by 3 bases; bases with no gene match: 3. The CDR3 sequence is CASSARTGNTGELFF. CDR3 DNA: TGTGCCAGCAGCGCCCGGACAGGGAACACCGGGGAGCTGTTTTTT.

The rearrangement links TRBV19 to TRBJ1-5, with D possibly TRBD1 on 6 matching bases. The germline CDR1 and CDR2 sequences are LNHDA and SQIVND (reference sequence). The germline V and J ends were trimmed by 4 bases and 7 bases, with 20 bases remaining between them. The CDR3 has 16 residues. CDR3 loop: CASSTIPDRSGQPQHF. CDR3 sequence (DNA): TGTGCCAGTAGTACCATCCCCGACAGGTCAGGACAGCCCCAGCATTTT.

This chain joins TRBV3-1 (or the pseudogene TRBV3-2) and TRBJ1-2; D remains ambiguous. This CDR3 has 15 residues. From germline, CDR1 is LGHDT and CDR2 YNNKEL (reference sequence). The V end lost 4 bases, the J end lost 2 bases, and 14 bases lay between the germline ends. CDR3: CASSPTPTSNYGYTF. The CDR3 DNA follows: TGTGCCAGCAGCCCCACACCGACTTCCAACTATGGCTACACCTTC.

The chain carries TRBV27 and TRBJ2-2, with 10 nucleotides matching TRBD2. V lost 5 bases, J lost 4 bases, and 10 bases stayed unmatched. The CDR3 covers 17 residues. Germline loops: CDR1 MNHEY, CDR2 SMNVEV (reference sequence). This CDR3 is CASSPRLTSGFTGELFF. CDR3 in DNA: TGTGCCAGCAGTCCCCGCCTGACTAGCGGGTTCACCGGGGAGCTGTTTTTT.

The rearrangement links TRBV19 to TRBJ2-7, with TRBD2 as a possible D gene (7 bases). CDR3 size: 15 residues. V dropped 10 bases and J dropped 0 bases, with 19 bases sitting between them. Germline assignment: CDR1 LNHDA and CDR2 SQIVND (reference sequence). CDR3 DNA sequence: TGTGCCACCACCGGTGGGGGGGCCTCCTCCTACGAGCAGTACTTC. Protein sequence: CATTGGGASSYEQYF.

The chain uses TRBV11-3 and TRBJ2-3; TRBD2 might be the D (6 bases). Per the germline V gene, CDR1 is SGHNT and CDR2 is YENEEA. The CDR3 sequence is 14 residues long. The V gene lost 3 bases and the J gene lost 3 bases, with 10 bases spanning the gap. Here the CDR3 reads CASSFGRGTDTQYF. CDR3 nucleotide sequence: TGTGCCAGCAGCTTTGGGCGGGGTACAGATACGCAGTATTTT.

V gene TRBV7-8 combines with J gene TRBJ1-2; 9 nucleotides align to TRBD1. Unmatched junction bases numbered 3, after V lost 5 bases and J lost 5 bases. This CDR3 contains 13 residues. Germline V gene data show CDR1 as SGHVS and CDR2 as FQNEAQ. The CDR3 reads CASSRGQGYGYTF. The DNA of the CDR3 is TGTGCCAGCAGCAGGGGACAGGGATATGGCTACACCTTC. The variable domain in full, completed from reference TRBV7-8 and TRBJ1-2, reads GAGVSQSPRYKVAKRGQDVALRCDPISGHVSLFWYQQALGQGPEFLTYFQNEAQLDKSGLPSDRFFAERPEGSVSTLKIQRTQQEDSAVYLCASSRGQGYGYTFGSGTRLTVV.

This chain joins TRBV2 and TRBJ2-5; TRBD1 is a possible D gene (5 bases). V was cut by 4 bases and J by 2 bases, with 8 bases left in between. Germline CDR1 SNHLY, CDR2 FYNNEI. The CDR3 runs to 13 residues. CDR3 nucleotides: TGTGCCAGCAGTGGGGGCAGACAAGAGACCCAGTACTTC. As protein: CASSGGRQETQYF.

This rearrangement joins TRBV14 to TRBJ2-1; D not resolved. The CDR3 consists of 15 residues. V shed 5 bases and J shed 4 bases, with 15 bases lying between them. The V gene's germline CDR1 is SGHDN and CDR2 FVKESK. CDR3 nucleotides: TGTGCCAGCAGCGCCCACCAAAGCCCATACAATGAGCAGTTCTTC. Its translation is CASSAHQSPYNEQFF.

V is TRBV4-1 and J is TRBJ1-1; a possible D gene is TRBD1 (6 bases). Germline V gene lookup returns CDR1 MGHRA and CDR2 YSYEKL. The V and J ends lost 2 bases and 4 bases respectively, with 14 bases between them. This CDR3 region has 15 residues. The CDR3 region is CASSQFGPQGTEAFF. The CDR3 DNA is TGCGCCAGCAGCCAATTTGGACCACAGGGCACTGAAGCTTTCTTT.

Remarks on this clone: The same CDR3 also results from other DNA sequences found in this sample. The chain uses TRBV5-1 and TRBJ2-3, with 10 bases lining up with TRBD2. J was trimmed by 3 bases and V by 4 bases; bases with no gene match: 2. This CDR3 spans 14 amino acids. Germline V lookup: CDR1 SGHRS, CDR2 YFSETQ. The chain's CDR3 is CASSRTSGTDTQYF. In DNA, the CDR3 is TGCGCCAGCAGCAGGACTAGCGGTACAGATACGCAGTATTTT.

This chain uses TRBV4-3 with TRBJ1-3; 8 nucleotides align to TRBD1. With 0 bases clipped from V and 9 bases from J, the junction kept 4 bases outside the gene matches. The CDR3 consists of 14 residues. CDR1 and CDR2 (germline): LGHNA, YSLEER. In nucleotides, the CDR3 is TGCGCCAGCAGCCAAGAAGACAGGGGAGGCACCATATATTTT. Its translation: CASSQEDRGGTIYF.

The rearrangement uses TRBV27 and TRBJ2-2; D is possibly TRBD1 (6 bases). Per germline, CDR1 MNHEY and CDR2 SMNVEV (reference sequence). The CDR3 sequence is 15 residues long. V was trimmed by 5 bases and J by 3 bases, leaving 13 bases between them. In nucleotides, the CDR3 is TGTGCCAGCAGTGCACTCGGGACACACACCGGGGAGCTGTTTTTT. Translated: CASSALGTHTGELFF.

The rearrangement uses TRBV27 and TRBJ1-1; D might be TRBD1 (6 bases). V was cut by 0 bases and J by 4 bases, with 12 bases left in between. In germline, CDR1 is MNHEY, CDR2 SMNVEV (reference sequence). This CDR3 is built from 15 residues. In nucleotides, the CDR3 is TGTGCCAGCAGTTTATCGGGGGGGCGCAGCACTGAAGCTTTCTTT. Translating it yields CASSLSGGRSTEAFF.

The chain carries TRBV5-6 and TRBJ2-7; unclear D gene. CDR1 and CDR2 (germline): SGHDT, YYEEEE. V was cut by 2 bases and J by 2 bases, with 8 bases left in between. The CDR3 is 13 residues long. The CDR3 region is CASSFTVPYEQYF. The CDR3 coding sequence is TGTGCCAGCAGCTTCACAGTCCCCTACGAGCAGTACTTC.

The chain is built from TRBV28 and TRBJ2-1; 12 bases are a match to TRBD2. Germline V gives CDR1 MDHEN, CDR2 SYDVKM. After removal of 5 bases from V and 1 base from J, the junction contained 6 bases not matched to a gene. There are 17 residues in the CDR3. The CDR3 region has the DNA TGTGCCAGCAGTGCCCAACTAGCGGGAGGTTCCTACAATGAGCAGTTCTTC. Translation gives CASSAQLAGGSYNEQFF.

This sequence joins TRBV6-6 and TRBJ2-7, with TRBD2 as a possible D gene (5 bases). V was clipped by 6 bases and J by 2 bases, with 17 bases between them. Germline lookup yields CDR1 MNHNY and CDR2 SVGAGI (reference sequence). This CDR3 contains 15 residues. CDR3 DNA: TGTGCCAGCAGCCTCCGAGCCTCGAGGGCCTACGAGCAGTACTTC. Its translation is CASSLRASRAYEQYF.

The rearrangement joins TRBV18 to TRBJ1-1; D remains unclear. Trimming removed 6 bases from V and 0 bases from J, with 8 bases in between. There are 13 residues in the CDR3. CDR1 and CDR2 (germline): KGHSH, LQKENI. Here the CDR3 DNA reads TGTGCCAGCTCGCCAGGCCTGAACACTGAAGCTTTCTTT. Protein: CASSPGLNTEAFF.

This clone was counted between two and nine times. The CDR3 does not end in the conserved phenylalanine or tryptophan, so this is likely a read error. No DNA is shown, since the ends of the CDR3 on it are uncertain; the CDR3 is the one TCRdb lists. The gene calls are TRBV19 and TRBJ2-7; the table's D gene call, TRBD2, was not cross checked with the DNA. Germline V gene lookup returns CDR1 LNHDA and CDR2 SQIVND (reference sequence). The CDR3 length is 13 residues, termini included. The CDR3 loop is CASSIVAGEHQVL.

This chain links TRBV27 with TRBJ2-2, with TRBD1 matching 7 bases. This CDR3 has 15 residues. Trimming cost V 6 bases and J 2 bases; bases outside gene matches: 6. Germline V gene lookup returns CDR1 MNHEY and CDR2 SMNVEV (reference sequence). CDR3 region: CASRPGQHNTGELFF. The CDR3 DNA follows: TGTGCCAGCAGACCGGGACAGCATAACACCGGGGAGCTGTTTTTT.

The CDR3 DNA follows: TGTGCCAGCAGTGATGGTACAGGGGGCAATTTTCAGCCCCAGCATTTT. It is translated as CASSDGTGGNFQPQHF. V and J are TRBV2 and TRBJ1-5, with 9 bases aligning to TRBD1. Germline CDR1 reads SNHLY; CDR2 reads FYNNEI. Trimming removed 3 bases from V and 6 bases from J; junction bases left unmatched: 9. This CDR3 is built from 16 residues. The whole variable domain, remainder taken from reference TRBV2 and TRBJ1-5, is EPEVTQTPSHQVTQMGQEVILRCVPISNHLYFYWYRQILGQKVEFLVSFYNNEISEKSEIFDDQFSVERPDGSNFTLKIRSTKLEDSAMYFCASSDGTGGNFQPQHFGDGTRLSIL.

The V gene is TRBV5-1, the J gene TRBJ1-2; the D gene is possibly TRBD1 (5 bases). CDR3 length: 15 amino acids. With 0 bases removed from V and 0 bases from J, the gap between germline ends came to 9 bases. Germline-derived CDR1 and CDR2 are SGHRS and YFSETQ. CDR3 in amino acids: CASSLAGGTNYGYTF. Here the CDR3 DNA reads TGCGCCAGCAGCTTGGCCGGGGGGACTAACTATGGCTACACCTTC.

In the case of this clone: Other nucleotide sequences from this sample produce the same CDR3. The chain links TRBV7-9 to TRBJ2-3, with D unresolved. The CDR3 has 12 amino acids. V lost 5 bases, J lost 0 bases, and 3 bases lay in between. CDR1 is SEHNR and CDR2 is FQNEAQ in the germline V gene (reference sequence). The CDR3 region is CASSLSTDTQYF. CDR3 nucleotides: TGTGCCAGCAGCCTTAGCACAGATACGCAGTATTTT.

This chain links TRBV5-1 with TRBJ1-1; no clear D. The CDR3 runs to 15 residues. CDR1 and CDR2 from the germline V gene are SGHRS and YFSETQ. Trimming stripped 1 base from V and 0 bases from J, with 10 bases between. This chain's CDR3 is CASSLSGEMNTEAFF. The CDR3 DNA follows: TGCGCCAGCAGCTTGTCTGGAGAAATGAACACTGAAGCTTTCTTT.